The subject of this entry is one T cell receptor (beta chain). It has no known antigen specificity. Qualities for individual bases were not recorded, and no much larger clone is one base off. This entry belongs to a study of T cells in Graves' hyperthyroidism and ophthalmopathy (dated by TCRdb to about 2019). Some background on the complete study: Peripheral blood was collected at initial diagnosis, before any treatment. TCR Vbeta CDR3 sequencing of 120 to 150 peripheral blood samples (43 ophthalmopathy, 75 hyperthyroidism and 17 progressor patients) is reported in the paper. In about 6 Graves' hyperthyroidism patients, the study also compared T-cell repertoires from thyroid tissue with T-cell repertoires from blood. Whether ophthalmopathy could be predicted prospectively was tested in an independent validation cohort made up of 18 to 20 hyperthyroidism patients plus 17 patients who later progressed to ophthalmopathy. To identify distinguishing TCR V-J signatures, a discovery cohort of some 99 patients was used, comprising 43 with Graves' ophthalmopathy and 55 to 65 with stable Graves' hyperthyroidism. Following sampling, methimazole starting at 30 mg daily was given to hyperthyroidism patients, and high-dose intravenous methylprednisolone was given to ophthalmopathy patients. The 100 discovery patients were randomly split 7:3 into training and test sets. Study-level results and caveats: In validation, the model predicted progression to ophthalmopathy with about 71% sensitivity and roughly 72% specificity, a median of roughly seven months before onset. Sample size was not statistically predetermined, and blinding of investigators to group allocation was not performed. A model built on a 13 V-J signature distinguished ophthalmopathy from stable hyperthyroidism, reaching 85% to 90% sensitivity and approximately 83% specificity in cross-validation and 80%/75% in testing. Most expanded thyroid clonotypes (frequency above 0.001) were also detected in blood, suggesting blood repertoires may reflect thyroid immune responses.

CDR3 length: 14 amino acids, cysteine to phenylalanine. Only the CDR3 region is kept as DNA, spanning 42 bases read in frame from base 1. V loses 0 bases at its end and J loses 7 bases; junction bases beyond the gene matches: 6. The germline V gene (reference sequence) supplies CDR1 LGHDT and CDR2 YNNKEL. Amplification of TCR beta CDR3 regions was carried out from RNA transcripts. A first-round RT-PCR of the TCR CDR3 used the HTBI primer set with the Qiagen OneStep RT-PCR kit. The libraries were constructed in a second round of multiplex PCR and then size-selected and purified. Libraries were sequenced paired-end with 100 bp reads on an Illumina HiSeq2000. In the authors' own workflow: SOAPnuke was used to process the raw data, with reads discarded if the reads contained adapters or uncalled bases, had a mean Phred below 15, or lacked an exact constant-primer or identifier match. High-quality paired reads were merged with COPE v1.2.5, and unique nucleotide sequences were defined as clonotypes. MiTCR v1.1 was used to align the clonotypes against IMGT TRBV, TRBD and TRBJ reference segments. The analysis included only V-J combinations with a frequency above 0.0001, which together covered roughly 99% of the repertoires. A TCS score was defined as the ratio between F50 (clonal expansion) and ExV (chaos), using BLOSUM62-based TCRdist between CDR3 peptides within each V-J. Welch's t-statistics and random forest reduced fewer than 600 V-J features to 10 to 15, which were used in a naive Bayes classifier (R e1071). In TCRdb, the public reads were trimmed at Q25 with fastp and aligned with MiXCR, with productive beta chains retained. Every CDR3 protein is listed once, alongside the most common genes and DNA of its rows. What appears here as the V and J calls and clone size reflects TCRdb's work, not the paper's. The table for this sample lists 360,000 or so distinct CDR3 sequences; about 19% of them were counted only once. 3.7% of the sample is taken by the ten largest.

Graves' hyperthyroidism was defined as stable when no progression to ophthalmopathy occurred over 18 months of follow-up. Hyperthyroidism patients were newly diagnosed, with disease duration under 2 months, and aged 18 to 65 years. The study excluded patients with uncontrolled infections, other autoimmune diseases, pregnancy or lactation. Diagnoses relied on clinical symptoms, serum thyroxine and TRAb, thyroid ultrasound and orbital computed tomography. PBMCs were isolated from approximately 10 ml of fresh peripheral blood by Ficoll-Paque density gradient centrifugation. Trizol reagent was used to extract total RNA, and RNA quality was then checked on an Agilent 2100 Bioanalyzer.

Sequencing was done on a sample of blood. The receptor was isolated from a woman under 30 with Graves' hyperthyroidism. The rearrangement combines TRBV3-1 with TRBJ2-7; 7 bases in the junction line up with TRBD1. CDR3 loop: CASSQDRRGREQYF. Read as DNA, the sequence is TGTGCCAGCAGCCAAGATCGTAGGGGGCGTGAGCAGTACTTC.